The TCR beta chain described here comes from a study of cytomegalovirus exposure and HLA in healthy donors. PCR was performed using 60 Vbeta and 13 Jbeta primers. TCRdb's table, derived via immunoSEQ multiplex PCR, lists solely in-frame clones and lacks some. The sample contains around 180,000 clones, approximately 78% of which appear only once. The study's findings and limits: Later work found most CMV-associated TCR beta chains apparently HLA-restricted.

Note on this clone: The antigen remains unidentified.

Donors sampled were nominally healthy, though unrecorded immune exposures were likely. This sequence originates from a woman aged 45-60 years in good health and CMV-seropositive. Sample: PBMCs.

This CDR3 is CAWKTGLTDTQYF. CDR3 nucleotides: TGTGCTTGGAAGACAGGCCTCACAGATACGCAGTATTTT. This chain connects TRBV2 to TRBJ2-3; possible D gene TRBD1, 6 bases. The CDR3 extends over 13 amino acids. Germline V gene sequence: CDR1 SNHLY, CDR2 FYNNEI.